The T cell receptor (beta chain) described here comes from a study of shared clonotypes between healthy human individuals. For the study at large: CD4 naive and CD4 memory each took three plates per donor, while CD8 naive took two and CD8 memory one.

Regarding this clone: Its antigen is currently unknown.

Germline V lookup: CDR1 SGHRS, CDR2 YFSETQ. The length of the CDR3 is 15 residues. The V end lost 4 bases, the J end lost 0 bases, and 12 bases lay between the germline ends. Broader study findings: Sequencing depth was a factor that was expected to affect clonotype sharing among donors.

CD8 cells regarded as naive lacked CD45RO, were positively chosen for CCR7, and omitted terminally differentiated effector memory CD45RA+ cells. In the original workflow: Quality scores were absent from the junction-only immunoSEQ sequences, so filtering differed. Libraries were prepared by immunoSEQ multiplex PCR; TCRdb keeps only in-frame clonotypes and omits some of them. That table gives V, J and clone size, and the DNA gave D and trimming. Of millions of clones listed, approximately 95% are singletons. This TCR came from a young man in good health. Sequenced input: naive CD8+ T cells sorted from blood. The chain has TRBV5-1 and TRBJ2-3; D possibly corresponds to TRBD2 (6 bases). For the CDR3, the DNA is TGCGCCAGCAGCCGAACGGGGGACAGCACAGATACGCAGTATTTT. Translated, it gives CASSRTGDSTDTQYF.